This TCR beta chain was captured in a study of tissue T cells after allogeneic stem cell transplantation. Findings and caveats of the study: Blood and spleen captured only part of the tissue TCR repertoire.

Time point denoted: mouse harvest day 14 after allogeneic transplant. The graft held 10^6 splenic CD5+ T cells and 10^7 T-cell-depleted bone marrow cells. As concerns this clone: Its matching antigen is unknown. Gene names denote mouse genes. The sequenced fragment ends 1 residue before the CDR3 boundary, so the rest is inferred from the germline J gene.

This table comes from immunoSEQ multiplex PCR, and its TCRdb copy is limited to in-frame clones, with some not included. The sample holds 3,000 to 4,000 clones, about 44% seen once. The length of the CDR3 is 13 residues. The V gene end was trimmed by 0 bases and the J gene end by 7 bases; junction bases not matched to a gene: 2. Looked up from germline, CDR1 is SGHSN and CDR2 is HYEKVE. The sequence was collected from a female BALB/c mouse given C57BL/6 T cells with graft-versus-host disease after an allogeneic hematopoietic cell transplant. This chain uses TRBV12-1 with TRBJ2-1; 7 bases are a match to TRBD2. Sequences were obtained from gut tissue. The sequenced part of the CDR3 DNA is TGTGCCAGCTCTCTCGAGACTGGGGCTGAGCAGTTC. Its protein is CASSLETGAEQF. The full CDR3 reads CASSLETGAEQFF.